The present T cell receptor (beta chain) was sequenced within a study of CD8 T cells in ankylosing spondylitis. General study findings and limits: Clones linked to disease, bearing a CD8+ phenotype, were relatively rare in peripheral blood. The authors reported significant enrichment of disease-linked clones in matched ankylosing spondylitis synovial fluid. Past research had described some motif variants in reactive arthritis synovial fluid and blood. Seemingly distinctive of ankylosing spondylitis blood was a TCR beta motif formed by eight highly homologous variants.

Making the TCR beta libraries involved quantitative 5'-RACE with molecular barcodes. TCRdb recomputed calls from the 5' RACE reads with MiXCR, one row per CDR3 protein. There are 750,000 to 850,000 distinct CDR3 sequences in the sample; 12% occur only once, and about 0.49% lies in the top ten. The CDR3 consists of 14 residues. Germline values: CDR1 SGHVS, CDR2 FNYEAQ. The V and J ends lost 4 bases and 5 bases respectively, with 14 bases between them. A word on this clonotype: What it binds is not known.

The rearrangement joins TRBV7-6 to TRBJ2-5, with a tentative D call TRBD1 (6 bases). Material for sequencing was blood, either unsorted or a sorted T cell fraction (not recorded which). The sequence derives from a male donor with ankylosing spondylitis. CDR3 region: CASSSPFRGETQYF. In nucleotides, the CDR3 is TGTGCCAGCAGCTCTCCTTTCAGGGGCGAGACCCAGTACTTC. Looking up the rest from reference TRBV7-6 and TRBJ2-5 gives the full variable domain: GAGVSQSPRYKVTKRGQDVALRCDPISGHVSLYWYRQALGQGPEFLTYFNYEAQQDKSGLPNDRFSAERPEGSISTLTIQRTEQRDSAMYRCASSSPFRGETQYFGPGTRLLVL.